Listed below are T cell receptor beta chains from one sample, sequenced in a study of shared clonotypes between healthy human individuals. Repertoires were generated with immunoSEQ multiplex PCR, while TCRdb's copy carries only in-frame clones and drops some. The table has 2 million to 2.5 million clones, roughly 90% seen once; the top ten hold roughly 0.34%. Material for sequencing was naive CD4+ T cells from PBMCs. The receptor set was obtained from a young man in good health. Some clones in this sample may be carry-over from other donors' samples. Each CDR3 is given with its conserved first and last residue. Fields, in order: clone size, V gene, D gene, J gene, CDR3 DNA, CDR3 protein. The D gene is left open where the match is weak. Clone size is shown for a subset of rows, as once, few, many or a class of expanded clone.

clone size: .
V gene: TRBV6-1
D gene: .
J gene: TRBJ2-2
CDR3 DNA: TGTGCCAGCAGTGATTCGCCGGGACGAGGCACCGGGGAGCTGTTTTTT
CDR3 protein: CASSDSPGRGTGELFF

clone size: .
V gene: TRBV7-3
D gene: .
J gene: TRBJ2-3
CDR3 DNA: TGTGCCAGCAGTTCATTCGGGACACGCGGAGATACGCAGTATTTT
CDR3 protein: CASSSFGTRGDTQYF

clone size: .
V gene: TRBV28
D gene: .
J gene: TRBJ2-7
CDR3 DNA: TGTGCCAGCAGGCCGCGTTGGGCCTACGAGCAGTACTTC
CDR3 protein: CASRPRWAYEQYF

clone size: .
V gene: TRBV9
D gene: .
J gene: TRBJ2-7
CDR3 DNA: TGTGCCAGCAGCGTGGGGGGGACAGCTCTCTCCTACGAGCAGTACTTC
CDR3 protein: CASSVGGTALSYEQYF

clone size: .
V gene: TRBV21-1
D gene: .
J gene: TRBJ1-1
CDR3 DNA: TGTGCCAGCAGCAAAGAACGGACAGGGGTTCCTGAAGCTTTCTTT
CDR3 protein: CASSKERTGVPEAFF

clone size: .
V gene: TRBV2
D gene: .
J gene: TRBJ2-7
CDR3 DNA: TGTGCCAGCAGTTCCGACGGGTCCTACGAGCAGTACTTC
CDR3 protein: CASSSDGSYEQYF

clone size: .
V gene: TRBV9
D gene: .
J gene: TRBJ2-2
CDR3 DNA: TGTGCCAGCAGCGTAGATGGATCCGGGGAGCTGTTTTTT
CDR3 protein: CASSVDGSGELFF

clone size: .
V gene: TRBV29-1
D gene: .
J gene: TRBJ2-1
CDR3 DNA: TGCAGCGGGAGGGGGGATAGTAGCTACAATGAGCAGTTCTTC
CDR3 protein: CSGRGDSSYNEQFF

clone size: .
V gene: TRBV7-2
D gene: .
J gene: TRBJ2-5
CDR3 DNA: TGTGCCAGCAGCCTCCGTATAGGGGCCTGGGAGACCCAGTACTTC
CDR3 protein: CASSLRIGAWETQYF

clone size: .
V gene: TRBV19
D gene: .
J gene: TRBJ1-1
CDR3 DNA: TGTGCCAGTAGTATTTACGGGGACTCCATTGGAGCTTTCTTT
CDR3 protein: CASSIYGDSIGAFF

clone size: .
V gene: TRBV10-3
D gene: .
J gene: TRBJ1-1
CDR3 DNA: TGTGCCATCAGTGAGTCAGGCTCCCGAAGGAACACTGAAGCTTTCTTT
CDR3 protein: CAISESGSRRNTEAFF

clone size: .
V gene: TRBV4-3
D gene: .
J gene: TRBJ2-2
CDR3 DNA: TGCGCCAGCAGCCAAGAACTGGCTCACACCGGGGAGCTGTTTTTT
CDR3 protein: CASSQELAHTGELFF

clone size: .
V gene: TRBV5-1
D gene: TRBD1
J gene: TRBJ2-5
CDR3 DNA: TGCGCCAGCAGCTTGGACAGGGGGCAACAAGAGACCCAGTACTTC
CDR3 protein: CASSLDRGQQETQYF

clone size: .
V gene: TRBV7-9
D gene: .
J gene: TRBJ1-3
CDR3 DNA: TGTGCCAGCAGCTTAAGCACCATATATTTT
CDR3 protein: CASSLSTIYF

clone size: once
V gene: TRBV7-9
D gene: .
J gene: TRBJ2-2
CDR3 DNA: TGTGCCAGCAGCGCAACTCAGGGCGTGAGCACCGGGGAGCTGTTTTTT
CDR3 protein: CASSATQGVSTGELFF

clone size: .
V gene: TRBV19
D gene: TRBD2
J gene: TRBJ2-7
CDR3 DNA: TGTGCCAGTAGTTCCCGACTAGCGGGAAGGGACGAGCAGTACTTC
CDR3 protein: CASSSRLAGRDEQYF

clone size: .
V gene: TRBV28
D gene: .
J gene: TRBJ2-3
CDR3 DNA: TGTGCCAGCAGTTTAATGGGGGGCGGAGATACGCAGTATTTT
CDR3 protein: CASSLMGGGDTQYF

clone size: once
V gene: TRBV7-2
D gene: .
J gene: TRBJ1-1
CDR3 DNA: TGTGCCAGCAGCCCAGGGGCGGTGCGGAACACTGAAGCTTTCTTT
CDR3 protein: CASSPGAVRNTEAFF

clone size: .
V gene: TRBV6-5
D gene: .
J gene: TRBJ2-3
CDR3 DNA: TGTGCCAGCAGTTACTCGATCCCAGATACGCAGTATTTT
CDR3 protein: CASSYSIPDTQYF

clone size: .
V gene: TRBV9
D gene: .
J gene: TRBJ2-3
CDR3 DNA: TGTGCCAGCAGCGTAGGGCATGGGGTCACAGATACGCAGTATTTT
CDR3 protein: CASSVGHGVTDTQYF

clone size: .
V gene: TRBV5-1
D gene: .
J gene: TRBJ1-1
CDR3 DNA: TGCGCCAGCAGCCAGGGCAGGGTTAGGACTGAAGCTTTCTTT
CDR3 protein: CASSQGRVRTEAFF

clone size: .
V gene: TRBV2
D gene: TRBD1
J gene: TRBJ1-2
CDR3 DNA: TGTGCCAGCGCCGAAAAGGGGACAGCGGAGGGCGGCTACACCTTC
CDR3 protein: CASAEKGTAEGGYTF

clone size: once
V gene: TRBV10-3
D gene: .
J gene: TRBJ2-5
CDR3 DNA: TGTGCCATCAGGAGGGGTTTAGGTGCGGAGACCCAGTACTTC
CDR3 protein: CAIRRGLGAETQYF

clone size: .
V gene: TRBV11-2
D gene: TRBD1
J gene: TRBJ2-6
CDR3 DNA: TGTGCCAGCAGATCCGTGACAGGGGGCGGCTCTGGGGCCAACGTCCTGACTTTC
CDR3 protein: CASRSVTGGGSGANVLTF

clone size: .
V gene: TRBV6-5
D gene: .
J gene: TRBJ1-2
CDR3 DNA: TGTGCCAGCAGTTACTCTAATCGGGTTAACTATGGCTACACCTTC
CDR3 protein: CASSYSNRVNYGYTF

clone size: .
V gene: TRBV28
D gene: .
J gene: TRBJ1-2
CDR3 DNA: TGTGCCAGCAGTAGCCCCGACAGACCCTATGGCTACACCTTC
CDR3 protein: CASSSPDRPYGYTF

clone size: once
V gene: TRBV7-8
D gene: .
J gene: TRBJ1-6
CDR3 DNA: TGTGCCAGCAGCCGGGGGGGCAGGGAAGGTTCACCCCTCCACTTT
CDR3 protein: CASSRGGREGSPLHF

clone size: .
V gene: TRBV7-9
D gene: .
J gene: TRBJ2-7
CDR3 DNA: TGTGCCAGCAGCTTAGCGGGGTACTACGAGCAGTACTTC
CDR3 protein: CASSLAGYYEQYF

clone size: .
V gene: TRBV25-1
D gene: .
J gene: TRBJ2-4
CDR3 DNA: TGTGCCAGCAGTGAACCCGGGAGTATCGGCATTCAGTACTTC
CDR3 protein: CASSEPGSIGIQYF

clone size: .
V gene: TRBV7-7
D gene: .
J gene: TRBJ2-2
CDR3 DNA: TGTGCCAGCAGCTTGGGACATATGTCCGGGGAGCTGTTTTTT
CDR3 protein: CASSLGHMSGELFF

clone size: .
V gene: TRBV6-1
D gene: .
J gene: TRBJ1-5
CDR3 DNA: TGTGCCAGCAGTGAACTATGGGGTTCCCAGCATTTT
CDR3 protein: CASSELWGSQHF

clone size: .
V gene: TRBV5-4
D gene: .
J gene: TRBJ2-7
CDR3 DNA: TGTGCCAGCAGCTTGGACATACGCTACGAGCAGTACTTC
CDR3 protein: CASSLDIRYEQYF

clone size: once
V gene: TRBV2
D gene: TRBD1
J gene: TRBJ2-7
CDR3 DNA: TGTGCCAGCACCGAGCAGGGGGCACAATACGAGCAGTACTTC
CDR3 protein: CASTEQGAQYEQYF

clone size: .
V gene: TRBV6-1
D gene: .
J gene: TRBJ1-3
CDR3 DNA: TGTGCCAGCAGTCCAGACGCGAGCTCTGGAAACACCATATATTTT
CDR3 protein: CASSPDASSGNTIYF

clone size: .
V gene: TRBV5-1
D gene: .
J gene: TRBJ1-2
CDR3 DNA: TGCGCCAGCAGCTTGAGACCCGACAGTTCAGAGGGTTTAGGCTACACCTTC
CDR3 protein: CASSLRPDSSEGLGYTF

clone size: .
V gene: TRBV19
D gene: TRBD2
J gene: TRBJ2-2
CDR3 DNA: TGTGCCAGTAGTACGAAGGGAGGGGCCGGGGAGCTGTTTTTT
CDR3 protein: CASSTKGGAGELFF

clone size: .
V gene: TRBV5-4
D gene: .
J gene: TRBJ2-3
CDR3 DNA: TGTGCCAGCAGCTTGGGGCAGGCGAGCACAGATACGCAGTATTTT
CDR3 protein: CASSLGQASTDTQYF

clone size: .
V gene: TRBV28
D gene: .
J gene: TRBJ1-1
CDR3 DNA: TGTGCCAGCCTTCCCGCGGGGGGCACTGAAGCTTTCTTT
CDR3 protein: CASLPAGGTEAFF

clone size: .
V gene: TRBV5-1
D gene: TRBD2
J gene: TRBJ2-3
CDR3 DNA: TGCGCCAGCAGCTTGGGGGGACTAGCGGCCACAGATACGCAGTATTTT
CDR3 protein: CASSLGGLAATDTQYF

clone size: .
V gene: TRBV11-1
D gene: TRBD1
J gene: TRBJ2-5
CDR3 DNA: TGTGCCAGCAGCTCTGTAGCAGGGGGCACGGGCGAGACCCAGTACTTC
CDR3 protein: CASSSVAGGTGETQYF

clone size: .
V gene: TRBV4-1
D gene: .
J gene: TRBJ2-7
CDR3 DNA: TGCGCCAGCAGCCAAGATCAATTCTACGAGCAGTACTTC
CDR3 protein: CASSQDQFYEQYF

clone size: .
V gene: TRBV29-1
D gene: .
J gene: TRBJ1-1
CDR3 DNA: TGCAGCGCCGGGGGTGAGAACACTGAAGCTTTCTTT
CDR3 protein: CSAGGENTEAFF

clone size: .
V gene: TRBV28
D gene: .
J gene: TRBJ1-3
CDR3 DNA: TGTGCCAGCAGTTCCCCGACATTCCTGTCGGGAAACACCATATATTTT
CDR3 protein: CASSSPTFLSGNTIYF

clone size: .
V gene: TRBV5-6
D gene: TRBD2
J gene: TRBJ2-1
CDR3 DNA: TGTGCCAGCAGCCGCTCCCCAGCGGGAGGGATTTACAATGAGCAGTTCTTC
CDR3 protein: CASSRSPAGGIYNEQFF

clone size: .
V gene: TRBV2
D gene: .
J gene: TRBJ2-7
CDR3 DNA: TGTGCCAGCAGTGAACAGGGGACATACTACGAGCAGTACTTC
CDR3 protein: CASSEQGTYYEQYF

clone size: once
V gene: TRBV28
D gene: TRBD1
J gene: TRBJ2-7
CDR3 DNA: TGTGCCAGCAGTTCCGCGGGGACAGGTCACGGCTCCTACGAGCAGTACTTC
CDR3 protein: CASSSAGTGHGSYEQYF

clone size: .
V gene: TRBV28
D gene: .
J gene: TRBJ1-4
CDR3 DNA: TGTGCCAGCAGTTCGGCCGGGACATCGGGTGAAAAACTGTTTTTT
CDR3 protein: CASSSAGTSGEKLFF

clone size: .
V gene: TRBV10-3
D gene: TRBD1
J gene: TRBJ1-5
CDR3 DNA: TGTGCCATCCCCAGCCCGGGACAGGGTATTCATCAGCCCCAGCATTTT
CDR3 protein: CAIPSPGQGIHQPQHF

clone size: .
V gene: TRBV5-4
D gene: .
J gene: TRBJ2-7
CDR3 DNA: TGTGCCAGCAGCTGGGGATCTTACTACGAGCAGTACTTC
CDR3 protein: CASSWGSYYEQYF

clone size: .
V gene: TRBV6-6
D gene: .
J gene: TRBJ1-2
CDR3 DNA: TGTGCCAGCAGCAACCTTGGGGGGAACTATGGCTACACCTTC
CDR3 protein: CASSNLGGNYGYTF

clone size: .
V gene: TRBV5-1
D gene: .
J gene: TRBJ2-3
CDR3 DNA: TGCGCCAGCAGCTTTTCTCCCGGCTCTGGCACAGATACGCAGTATTTT
CDR3 protein: CASSFSPGSGTDTQYF

clone size: .
V gene: TRBV18
D gene: TRBD1
J gene: TRBJ1-2
CDR3 DNA: TGTGCCAGCTCGACAGGGGCCGGCTATGGCTACACCTTC
CDR3 protein: CASSTGAGYGYTF

clone size: .
V gene: TRBV14
D gene: TRBD1
J gene: TRBJ2-1
CDR3 DNA: TGTGCCAGCAGCCAGTGGACAGGGCGGAATGAGCAGTTCTTC
CDR3 protein: CASSQWTGRNEQFF

clone size: .
V gene: TRBV4-2
D gene: TRBD2
J gene: TRBJ2-7
CDR3 DNA: TGTGCCAGCAGCCAAGGACTAGCGAATGCCTACGAGCAGTACTTC
CDR3 protein: CASSQGLANAYEQYF